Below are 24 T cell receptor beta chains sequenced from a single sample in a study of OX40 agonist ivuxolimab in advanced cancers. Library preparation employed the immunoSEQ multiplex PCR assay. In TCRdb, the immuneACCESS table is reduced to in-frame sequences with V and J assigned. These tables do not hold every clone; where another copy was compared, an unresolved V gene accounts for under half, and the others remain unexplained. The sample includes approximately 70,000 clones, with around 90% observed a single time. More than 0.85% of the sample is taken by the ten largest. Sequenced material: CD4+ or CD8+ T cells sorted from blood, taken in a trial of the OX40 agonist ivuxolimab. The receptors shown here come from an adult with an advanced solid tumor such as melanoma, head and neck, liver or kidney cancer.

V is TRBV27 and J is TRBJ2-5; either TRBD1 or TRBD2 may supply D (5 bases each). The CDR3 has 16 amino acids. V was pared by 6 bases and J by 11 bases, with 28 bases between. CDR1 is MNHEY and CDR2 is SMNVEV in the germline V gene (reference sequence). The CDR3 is CASRLTDLTLLGEQYF. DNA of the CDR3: TGTGCCAGCAGGCTGACGGACTTGACCCTCTTGGGGGAGCAGTACTTC.

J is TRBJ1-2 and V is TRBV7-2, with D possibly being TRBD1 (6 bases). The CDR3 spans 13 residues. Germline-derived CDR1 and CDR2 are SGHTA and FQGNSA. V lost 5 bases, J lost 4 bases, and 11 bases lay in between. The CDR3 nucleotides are TGTGCCAGCAGCCTGGACAGTCCCTATGGCTACACCTTC. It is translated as CASSLDSPYGYTF. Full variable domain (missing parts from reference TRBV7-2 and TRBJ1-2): GAGVSQSPSNKVTEKGKDVELRCDPISGHTALYWYRQSLGQGLEFLIYFQGNSAPDKSGLPSDRFSAERTGGSVSTLTIQRTQQEDSAVYLCASSLDSPYGYTFGSGTRLTVV.

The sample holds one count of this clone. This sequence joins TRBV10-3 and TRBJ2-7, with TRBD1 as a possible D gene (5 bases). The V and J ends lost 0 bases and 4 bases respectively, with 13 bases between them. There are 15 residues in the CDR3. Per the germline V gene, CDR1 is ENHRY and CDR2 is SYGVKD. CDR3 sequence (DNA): TGTGCCATCAGTGAGTCGAATCAGGGTGGTTACGAGCAGTACTTC. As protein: CAISESNQGGYEQYF.

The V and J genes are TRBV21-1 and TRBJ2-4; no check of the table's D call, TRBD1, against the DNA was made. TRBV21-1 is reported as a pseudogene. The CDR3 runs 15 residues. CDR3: CASSGDMGQKNIQYF. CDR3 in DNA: TGTGCCAGCAGCGGGGATATGGGACAGAAAAACATTCAGTACTTC.

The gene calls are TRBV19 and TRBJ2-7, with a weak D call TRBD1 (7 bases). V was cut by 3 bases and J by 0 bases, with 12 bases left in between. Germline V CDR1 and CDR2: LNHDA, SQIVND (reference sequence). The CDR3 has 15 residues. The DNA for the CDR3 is TGTGCCAGTAGTATTCAGGGGGGAAACTCCTACGAGCAGTACTTC. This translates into CASSIQGGNSYEQYF.

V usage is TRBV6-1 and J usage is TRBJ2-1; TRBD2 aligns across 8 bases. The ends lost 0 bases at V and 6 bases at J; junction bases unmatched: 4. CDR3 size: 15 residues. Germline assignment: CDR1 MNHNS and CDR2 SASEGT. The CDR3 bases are TGTGCCAGCAGTGAAGCCGGGAGCGGGGGCAATGAGCAGTTCTTC. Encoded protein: CASSEAGSGGNEQFF.

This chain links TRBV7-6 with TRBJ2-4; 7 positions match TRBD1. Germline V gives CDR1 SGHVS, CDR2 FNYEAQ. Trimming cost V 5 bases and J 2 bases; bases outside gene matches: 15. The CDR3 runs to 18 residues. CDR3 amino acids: CASSPRAQGSVTKNIQYF. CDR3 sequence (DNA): TGTGCCAGCAGCCCACGGGCACAGGGGTCCGTAACCAAAAACATTCAGTACTTC.

CDR3 sequence reads: CASSLGRARETQYF. The CDR3 bases are TGTGCCAGCAGCTTAGGTCGGGCGCGGGAGACCCAGTACTTC. The chain recombines TRBV11-3 with TRBJ2-5; D gene unclear. This CDR3 region has 14 residues. V dropped 1 base and J dropped 5 bases, with 11 bases sitting between them. Germline CDR1 reads SGHNT; CDR2 reads YENEEA. Using reference TRBV11-3 and TRBJ2-5 for the parts outside the CDR3, the full variable domain is EAGVVQSPRYKIIEKKQPVAFWCNPISGHNTLYWYLQNLGQGPELLIRYENEEAVDDSQLPKDRFSAERLKGVDSTLKIQPAELGDSAVYLCASSLGRARETQYFGPGTRLLVL.

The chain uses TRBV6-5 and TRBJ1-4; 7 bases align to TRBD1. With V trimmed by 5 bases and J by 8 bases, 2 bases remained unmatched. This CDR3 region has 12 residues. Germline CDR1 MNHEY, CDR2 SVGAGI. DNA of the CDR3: TGTGCCAGCAGTCAGACAGGGGAAAAACTGTTTTTT. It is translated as CASSQTGEKLFF.

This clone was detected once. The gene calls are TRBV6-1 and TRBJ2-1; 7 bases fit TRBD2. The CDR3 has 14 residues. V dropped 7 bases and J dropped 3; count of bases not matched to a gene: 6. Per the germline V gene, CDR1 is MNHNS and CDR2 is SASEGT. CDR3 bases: TGTGCCAGCACCGGGCGGGGGATCTACAATGAGCAGTTCTTC. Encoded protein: CASTGRGIYNEQFF.

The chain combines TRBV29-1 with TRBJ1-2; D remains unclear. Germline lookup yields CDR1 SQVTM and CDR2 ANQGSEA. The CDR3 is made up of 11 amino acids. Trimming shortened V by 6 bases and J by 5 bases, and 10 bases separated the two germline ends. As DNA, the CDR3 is TGCAGCGTACTACAGAGTTATGGCTACACCTTC. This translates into CSVLQSYGYTF.

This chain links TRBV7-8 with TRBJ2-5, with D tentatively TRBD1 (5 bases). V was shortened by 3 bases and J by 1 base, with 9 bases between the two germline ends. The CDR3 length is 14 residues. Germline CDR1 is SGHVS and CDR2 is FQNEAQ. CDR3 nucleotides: TGTGCCAGCAGCTTCAGACAGCTCCAAGAGACCCAGTACTTC. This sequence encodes CASSFRQLQETQYF. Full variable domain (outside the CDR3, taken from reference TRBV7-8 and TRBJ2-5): GAGVSQSPRYKVAKRGQDVALRCDPISGHVSLFWYQQALGQGPEFLTYFQNEAQLDKSGLPSDRFFAERPEGSVSTLKIQRTQQEDSAVYLCASSFRQLQETQYFGPGTRLLVL.

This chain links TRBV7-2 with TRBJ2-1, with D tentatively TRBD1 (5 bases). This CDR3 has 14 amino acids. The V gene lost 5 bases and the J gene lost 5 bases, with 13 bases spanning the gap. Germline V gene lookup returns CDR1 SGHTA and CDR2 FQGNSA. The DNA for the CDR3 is TGTGCCAGCAGCCCGTGGAAGGGGAACAATGAGCAGTTCTTC. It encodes CASSPWKGNNEQFF.

CDR3 sequence (DNA): TGTGCCAGCAGTGATAATGGGGTCCAAGAGACCCAGTACTTC. This translates into CASSDNGVQETQYF. The J gene is TRBJ2-5, the V gene TRBV6-1; D remains ambiguous. CDR3 length equals 14 residues. Trimming cost V 3 bases and J 1 base, with 9 bases left between them. Germline CDR1 reads MNHNS; CDR2 reads SASEGT.

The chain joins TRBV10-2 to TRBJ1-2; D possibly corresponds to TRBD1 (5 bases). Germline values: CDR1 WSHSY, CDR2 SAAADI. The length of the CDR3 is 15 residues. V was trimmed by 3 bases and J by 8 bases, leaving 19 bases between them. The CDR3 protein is CASSEGNLGTGGYTF. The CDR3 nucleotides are TGCGCCAGCAGTGAAGGTAACCTGGGGACCGGGGGCTACACCTTC.

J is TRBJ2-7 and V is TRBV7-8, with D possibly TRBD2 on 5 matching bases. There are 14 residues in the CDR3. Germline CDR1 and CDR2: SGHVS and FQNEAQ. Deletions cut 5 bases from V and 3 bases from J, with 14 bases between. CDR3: CASSERWGDYEQYF. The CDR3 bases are TGTGCCAGCAGCGAAAGGTGGGGAGACTACGAGCAGTACTTC.

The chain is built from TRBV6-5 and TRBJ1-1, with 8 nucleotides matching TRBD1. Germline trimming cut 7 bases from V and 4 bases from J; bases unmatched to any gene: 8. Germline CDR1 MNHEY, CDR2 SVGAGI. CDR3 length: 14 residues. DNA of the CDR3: TGTGCCAGCAATAACCAGGGGGCGCTCACTGAAGCTTTCTTT. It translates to CASNNQGALTEAFF.

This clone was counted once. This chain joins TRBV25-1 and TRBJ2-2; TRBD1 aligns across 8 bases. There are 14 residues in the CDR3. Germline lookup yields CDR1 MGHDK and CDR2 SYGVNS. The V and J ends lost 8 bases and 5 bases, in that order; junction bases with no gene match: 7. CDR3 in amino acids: CASGRQGSTGELFF. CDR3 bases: TGTGCCAGCGGAAGACAGGGGTCTACCGGGGAGCTGTTTTTT.

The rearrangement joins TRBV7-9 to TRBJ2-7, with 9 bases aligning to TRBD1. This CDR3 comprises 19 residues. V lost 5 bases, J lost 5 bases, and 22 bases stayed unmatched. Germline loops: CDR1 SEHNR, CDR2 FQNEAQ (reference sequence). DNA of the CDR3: TGTGCCAGCAGCCACTCCGGGACAGGGAAGGAAGGACCTCCCCACGAGCAGTACTTC. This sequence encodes CASSHSGTGKEGPPHEQYF. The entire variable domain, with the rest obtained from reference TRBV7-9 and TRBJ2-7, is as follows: DTGVSQNPRHKITKRGQNVTFRCDPISEHNRLYWYRQTLGQGPEFLTYFQNEAQLEKSRLLSDRFSAERPKGSFSTLEIQRTEQGDSAMYLCASSHSGTGKEGPPHEQYFGPGTRLTVT.

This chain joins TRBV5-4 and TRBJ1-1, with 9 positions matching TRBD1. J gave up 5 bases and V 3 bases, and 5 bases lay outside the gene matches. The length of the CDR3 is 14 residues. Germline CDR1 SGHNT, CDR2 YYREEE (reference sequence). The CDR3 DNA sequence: TGTGCCAGCAGCTCCACAGGGGGCCGAACTGAAGCTTTCTTT. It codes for CASSSTGGRTEAFF.

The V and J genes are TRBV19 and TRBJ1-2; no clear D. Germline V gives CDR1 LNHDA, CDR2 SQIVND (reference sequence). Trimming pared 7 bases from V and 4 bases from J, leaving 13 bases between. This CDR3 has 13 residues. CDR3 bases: TGTGCCAGTAATCAAGACGAGAGCTATGGCTACACCTTC. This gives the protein CASNQDESYGYTF.

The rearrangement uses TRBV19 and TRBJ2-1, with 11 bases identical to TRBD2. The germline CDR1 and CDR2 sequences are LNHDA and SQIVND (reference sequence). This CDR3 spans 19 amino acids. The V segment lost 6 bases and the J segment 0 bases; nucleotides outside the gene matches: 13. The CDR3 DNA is TGTGCCAGTAGCCCCCTGGGACTAGCGGCCCCAAGCTCCTACAATGAGCAGTTCTTC. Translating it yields CASSPLGLAAPSSYNEQFF.

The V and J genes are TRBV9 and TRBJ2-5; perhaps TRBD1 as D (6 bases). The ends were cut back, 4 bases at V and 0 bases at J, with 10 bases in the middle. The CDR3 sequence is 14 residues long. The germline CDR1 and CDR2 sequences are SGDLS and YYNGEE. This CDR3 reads CASSPGQYQETQYF. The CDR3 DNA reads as TGTGCCAGCAGCCCCGGACAGTACCAAGAGACCCAGTACTTC.

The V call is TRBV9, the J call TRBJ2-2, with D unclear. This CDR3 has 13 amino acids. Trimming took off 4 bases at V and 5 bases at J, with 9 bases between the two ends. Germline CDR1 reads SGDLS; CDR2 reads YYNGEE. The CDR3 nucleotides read TGTGCCAGCAGCAACCGGGTTACCGGGGAGCTGTTTTTT. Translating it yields CASSNRVTGELFF.